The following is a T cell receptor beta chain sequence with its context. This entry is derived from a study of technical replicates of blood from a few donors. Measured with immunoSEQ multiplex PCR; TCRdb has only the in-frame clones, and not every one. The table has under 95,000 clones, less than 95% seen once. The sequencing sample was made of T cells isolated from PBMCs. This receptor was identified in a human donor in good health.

The CDR3 DNA reads TGCAGTGCCCGGGACAGCTTTGAAGCTTTCTTT. This translates into CSARDSFEAFF. V usage is TRBV20-1 and J usage is TRBJ1-1, with 7 bases identical to TRBD1. The CDR3 spans 11 residues. V gave up 6 bases and J gave up 7 bases; unmatched junction bases: 5. Germline CDR1 is DFQATT and CDR2 is SNEGSKA (reference sequence).